A few counts support the clone carrying this T cell receptor (beta chain). This record comes from a study of blood T cell repertoires in COVID-19. On the study more broadly: PBMCs, B-cell-depleted T cells, or T cells provided the cDNA or gDNA that made up the material.

Method: immunoSEQ multiplex PCR; TCRdb's copy keeps in-frame clones and lacks some. The sample shows approximately 250,000 clones, 83% of them seen only once. This TCR was recovered from a human donor in a cohort sampled during active COVID-19. The material sequenced was peripheral blood.

DNA of the CDR3: TGTGCCACCTCGGCGGGGGGCCAAGAGACCCAGTACTTC. Protein product: CATSAGGQETQYF. The chain links TRBV7-3 to TRBJ2-5, with 8 positions matching TRBD2. After removal of 10 bases from V and 1 base from J, the junction contained 5 bases not matched to a gene. The germline V gene encodes CDR1 SGHTA and CDR2 FQGTGA. This CDR3 is built from 13 residues.